The next 4 T cell receptor beta chains were all read from a single sample in a study of blood T cells in healthy people across ages. A J-beta primer mix and a sample-barcoded 5' primer were used in a second PCR of roughly 6 to 12 cycles. TCRdb fed the 5' RACE reads into MiXCR, producing one record per CDR3 protein. The profile shows some 900,000 distinct CDR3 sequences, about 28% of them singletons. The sequenced sample consisted of blood. The receptors shown here come from a woman older than 75 in good health.

This clonotype was recorded a few times. This chain uses TRBV29-1 with TRBJ1-5, with D perhaps TRBD1 (5 bases). The CDR3 consists of 13 residues. Germline V gene lookup returns CDR1 SQVTM and CDR2 ANQGSEA. V lost 4 bases to trimming and J lost 3 bases, with 10 bases between them. Here the CDR3 reads CSVGRAINQPQHF. Here the CDR3 DNA reads TGCAGCGTTGGCAGGGCGATCAATCAGCCCCAGCATTTT. The complete variable domain, with remaining parts taken from reference TRBV29-1 and TRBJ1-5, reads SAVISQKPSRDICQRGTSLTIQCQVDSQVTMMFWYRQQPGQSLTLIATANQGSEATYESGFVIDKFPISRPNLTFSTLTVSNMSPEDSSIYLCSVGRAINQPQHFGDGTRLSIL.

This clonotype was recorded many times. The rearrangement links TRBV4-3 to TRBJ2-1; TRBD1 agrees at 9 bases. CDR3 length equals 17 residues. V lost 0 bases to trimming and J lost 1 base; unmatched junction nucleotides: 4. Germline CDR1 and CDR2: LGHNA and YSLEER. The CDR3 spells CASSQDTGGISYNEQFF. The CDR3 nucleotides are TGCGCCAGCAGCCAAGATACAGGGGGCATTTCCTACAATGAGCAGTTCTTC.

This clonotype was seen repeatedly, ten times or more. V is TRBV5-1 and J is TRBJ2-7; D possibly corresponds to TRBD2 (5 bases). The CDR3 length is 15 residues. Germline CDR1 is SGHRS and CDR2 is YFSETQ. Trimming took off 0 bases at V and 3 bases at J, with 13 bases between the two ends. This CDR3 is CASSLGTVDLYEQYF. The DNA of the CDR3 is TGCGCCAGCAGCTTGGGGACTGTAGATCTCTACGAGCAGTACTTC.

The J gene is TRBJ2-3, the V gene TRBV6-5, with D unresolved. Germline V gene data show CDR1 as MNHEY and CDR2 as SVGAGI. The CDR3 loop spans 17 amino acids. The CDR3 region has the DNA TGTACCAACAGTTACTCGTTCGGGCCAAGTATCACAGATACGCAGTATTTT. This sequence encodes CTNSYSFGPSITDTQYF.